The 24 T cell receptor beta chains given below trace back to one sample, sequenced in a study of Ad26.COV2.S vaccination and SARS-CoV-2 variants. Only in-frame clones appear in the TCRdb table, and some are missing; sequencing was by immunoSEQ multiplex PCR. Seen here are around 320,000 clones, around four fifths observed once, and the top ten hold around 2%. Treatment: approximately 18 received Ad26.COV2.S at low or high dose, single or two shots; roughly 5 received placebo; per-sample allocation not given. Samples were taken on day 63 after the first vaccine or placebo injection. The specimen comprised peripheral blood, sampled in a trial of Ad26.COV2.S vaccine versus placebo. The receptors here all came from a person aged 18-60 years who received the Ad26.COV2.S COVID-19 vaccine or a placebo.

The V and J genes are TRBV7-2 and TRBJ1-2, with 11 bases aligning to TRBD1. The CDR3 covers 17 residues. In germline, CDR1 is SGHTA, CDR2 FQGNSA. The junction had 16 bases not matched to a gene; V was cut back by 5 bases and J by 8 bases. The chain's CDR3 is CASSGGGQGAVLGGYTF. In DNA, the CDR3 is TGTGCCAGCAGCGGAGGAGGACAGGGGGCGGTCCTTGGCGGCTACACCTTC.

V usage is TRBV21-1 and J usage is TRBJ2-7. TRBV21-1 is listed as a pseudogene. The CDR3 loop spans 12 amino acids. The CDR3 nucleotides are TGTGCCAGCGGAGGGGGTGAAGGCGAGCAGTACTTC. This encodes CASGGGEGEQYF.

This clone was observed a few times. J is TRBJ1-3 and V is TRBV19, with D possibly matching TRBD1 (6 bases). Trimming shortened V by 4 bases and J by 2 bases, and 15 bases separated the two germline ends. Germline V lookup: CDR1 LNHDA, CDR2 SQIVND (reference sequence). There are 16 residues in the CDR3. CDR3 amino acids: CASSSNRALTGNTIYF. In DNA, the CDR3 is TGTGCCAGTAGTAGCAACAGGGCCCTGACTGGAAACACCATATATTTT.

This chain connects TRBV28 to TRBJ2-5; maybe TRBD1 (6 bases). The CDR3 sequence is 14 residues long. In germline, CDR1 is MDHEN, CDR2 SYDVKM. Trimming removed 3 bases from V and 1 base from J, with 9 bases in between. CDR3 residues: CASSFRGGQETQYF. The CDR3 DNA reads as TGTGCCAGCAGTTTCAGGGGTGGCCAAGAGACCCAGTACTTC.

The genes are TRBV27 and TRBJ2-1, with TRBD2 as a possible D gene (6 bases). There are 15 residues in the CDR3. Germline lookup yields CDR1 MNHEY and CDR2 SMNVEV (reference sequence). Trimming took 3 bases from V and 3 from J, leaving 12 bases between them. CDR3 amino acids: CASSFGGPSYNEQFF. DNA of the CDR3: TGTGCCAGCAGTTTCGGGGGTCCCAGCTACAATGAGCAGTTCTTC.

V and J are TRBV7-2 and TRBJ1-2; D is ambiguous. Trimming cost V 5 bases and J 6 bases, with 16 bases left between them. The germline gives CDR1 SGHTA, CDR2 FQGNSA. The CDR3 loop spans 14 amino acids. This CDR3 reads CASSPSPTIDGYTF. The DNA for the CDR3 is TGTGCCAGCAGCCCCTCTCCCACTATCGATGGCTACACCTTC. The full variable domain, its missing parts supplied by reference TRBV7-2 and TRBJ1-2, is GAGVSQSPSNKVTEKGKDVELRCDPISGHTALYWYRQSLGQGLEFLIYFQGNSAPDKSGLPSDRFSAERTGGSVSTLTIQRTQQEDSAVYLCASSPSPTIDGYTFGSGTRLTVV.

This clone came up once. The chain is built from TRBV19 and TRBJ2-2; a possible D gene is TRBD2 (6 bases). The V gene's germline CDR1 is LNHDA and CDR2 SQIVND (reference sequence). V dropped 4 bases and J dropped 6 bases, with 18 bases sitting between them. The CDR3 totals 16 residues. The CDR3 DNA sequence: TGTGCCAGTAGTACCCCAGGTCAGGGAGGTTCCGGGGAGCTGTTTTTT. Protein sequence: CASSTPGQGGSGELFF.

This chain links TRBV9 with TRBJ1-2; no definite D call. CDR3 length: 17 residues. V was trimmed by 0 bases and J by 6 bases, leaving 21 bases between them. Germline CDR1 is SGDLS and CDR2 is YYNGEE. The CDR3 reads CASSVDLVEARVHGYTF. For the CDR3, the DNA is TGTGCCAGCAGCGTAGATTTGGTGGAGGCGAGGGTACATGGCTACACCTTC.

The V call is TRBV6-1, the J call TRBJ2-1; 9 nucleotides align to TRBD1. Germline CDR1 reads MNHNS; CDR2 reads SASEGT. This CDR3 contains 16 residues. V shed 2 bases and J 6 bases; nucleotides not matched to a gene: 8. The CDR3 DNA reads TGTGCCAGCAGTGAATACCGGGACAGGGAGGTCAATGAGCAGTTCTTC. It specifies CASSEYRDREVNEQFF.

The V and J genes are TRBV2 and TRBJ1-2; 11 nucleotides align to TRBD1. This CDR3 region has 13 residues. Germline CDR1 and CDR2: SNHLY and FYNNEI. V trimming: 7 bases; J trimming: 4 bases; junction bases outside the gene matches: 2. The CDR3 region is CASIGTGGYGYTF. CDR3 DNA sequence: TGTGCCAGCATTGGGACAGGGGGCTATGGCTACACCTTC.

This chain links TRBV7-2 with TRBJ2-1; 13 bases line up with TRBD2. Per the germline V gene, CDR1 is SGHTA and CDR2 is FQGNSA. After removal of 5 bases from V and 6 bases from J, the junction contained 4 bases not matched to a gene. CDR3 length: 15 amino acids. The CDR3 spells CASSRRLAGGNEQFF. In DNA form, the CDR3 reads TGTGCCAGCAGCCGGAGACTAGCGGGGGGCAATGAGCAGTTCTTC. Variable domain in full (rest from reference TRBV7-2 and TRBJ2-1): GAGVSQSPSNKVTEKGKDVELRCDPISGHTALYWYRQSLGQGLEFLIYFQGNSAPDKSGLPSDRFSAERTGGSVSTLTIQRTQQEDSAVYLCASSRRLAGGNEQFFGPGTRLTVL.

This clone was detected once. The CDR3 sequence: CASSPRTGGADYGYTF. The CDR3 DNA follows: TGCGCCAGCAGCCCTAGGACAGGGGGCGCAGACTATGGCTACACCTTC. The J gene is TRBJ1-2, the V gene TRBV5-1, with TRBD1 identical over 11 bases. J was trimmed by 3 bases and V by 4 bases; bases with no gene match: 8. This CDR3 has 16 amino acids. Germline-derived CDR1 and CDR2 are SGHRS and YFSETQ.

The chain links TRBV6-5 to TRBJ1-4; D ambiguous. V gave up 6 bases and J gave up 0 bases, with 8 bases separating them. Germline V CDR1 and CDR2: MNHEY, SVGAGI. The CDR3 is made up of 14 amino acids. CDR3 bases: TGTGCCAGCAGGGCGAGGTCAACTAATGAAAAACTGTTTTTT. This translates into CASRARSTNEKLFF.

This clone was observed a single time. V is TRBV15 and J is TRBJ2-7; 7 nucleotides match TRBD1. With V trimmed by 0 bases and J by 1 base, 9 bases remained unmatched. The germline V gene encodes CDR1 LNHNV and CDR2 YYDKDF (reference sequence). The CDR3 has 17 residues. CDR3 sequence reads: CATSRDRIGGMSYEQYF. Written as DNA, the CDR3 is TGTGCCACCAGCAGAGATAGGATAGGGGGCATGTCCTACGAGCAGTACTTC. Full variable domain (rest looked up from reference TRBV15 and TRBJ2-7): DAMVIQNPRYQVTQFGKPVTLSCSQTLNHNVMYWYQQKSSQAPKLLFHYYDKDFNNEADTPDNFQSRRPNTSFCFLDIRSPGLGDTAMYLCATSRDRIGGMSYEQYFGPGTRLTVT.

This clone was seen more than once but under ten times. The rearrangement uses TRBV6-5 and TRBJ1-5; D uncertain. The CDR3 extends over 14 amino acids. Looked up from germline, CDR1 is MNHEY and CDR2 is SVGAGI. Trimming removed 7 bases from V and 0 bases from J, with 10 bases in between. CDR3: CASTTEYSNQPQHF. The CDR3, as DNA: TGTGCCAGCACTACAGAATATAGCAATCAGCCCCAGCATTTT.

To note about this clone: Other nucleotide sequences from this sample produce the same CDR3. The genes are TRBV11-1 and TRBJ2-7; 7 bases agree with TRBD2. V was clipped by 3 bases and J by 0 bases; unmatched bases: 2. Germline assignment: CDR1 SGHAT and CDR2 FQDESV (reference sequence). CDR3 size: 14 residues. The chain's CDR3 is CASSLGGSSYEQYF. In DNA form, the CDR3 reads TGTGCCAGCAGCTTGGGGGGGAGCTCCTACGAGCAGTACTTC.

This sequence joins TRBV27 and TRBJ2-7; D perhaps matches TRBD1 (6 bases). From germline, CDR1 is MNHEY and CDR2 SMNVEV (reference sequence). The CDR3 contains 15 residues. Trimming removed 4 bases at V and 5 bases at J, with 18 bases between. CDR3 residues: CASSSQTTGSHEQYF. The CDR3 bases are TGTGCCAGCAGTTCCCAAACTACAGGGAGCCACGAGCAGTACTTC.

CDR3 DNA: TGTGCCAGCAGATTCATACAGGGCCCACCCCTCCACTTT. Encoded protein: CASRFIQGPPLHF. The chain carries TRBV6-6 and TRBJ1-6, with D maybe TRBD1 (6 bases). CDR3 length equals 13 residues. Germline CDR1 and CDR2: MNHNY and SVGAGI (reference sequence). V lost 6 bases, J lost 11 bases, and 14 bases lay in between.

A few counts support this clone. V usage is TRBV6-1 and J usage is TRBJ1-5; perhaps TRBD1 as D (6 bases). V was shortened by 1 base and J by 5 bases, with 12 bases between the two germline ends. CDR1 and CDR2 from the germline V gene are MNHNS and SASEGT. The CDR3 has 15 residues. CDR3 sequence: CASSEVGGWDQPQHF. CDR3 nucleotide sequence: TGTGCCAGCAGTGAAGTCGGGGGCTGGGATCAGCCCCAGCATTTT.

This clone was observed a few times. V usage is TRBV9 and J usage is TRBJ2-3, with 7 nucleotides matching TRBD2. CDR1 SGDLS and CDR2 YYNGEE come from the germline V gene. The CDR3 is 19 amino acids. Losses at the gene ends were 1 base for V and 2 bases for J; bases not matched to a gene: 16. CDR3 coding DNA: TGTGCCAGCAGCGTATATCCTAGCGGACGCGAGGGGTACACAGATACGCAGTATTTT. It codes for CASSVYPSGREGYTDTQYF.

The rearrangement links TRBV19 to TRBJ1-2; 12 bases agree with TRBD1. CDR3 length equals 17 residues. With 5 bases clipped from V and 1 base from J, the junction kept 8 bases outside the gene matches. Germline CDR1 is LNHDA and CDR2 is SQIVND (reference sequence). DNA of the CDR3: TGTGCCAGTAGTTTCGGGACAGGGGGCAGAATTAACTATGGCTACACCTTC. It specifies CASSFGTGGRINYGYTF.

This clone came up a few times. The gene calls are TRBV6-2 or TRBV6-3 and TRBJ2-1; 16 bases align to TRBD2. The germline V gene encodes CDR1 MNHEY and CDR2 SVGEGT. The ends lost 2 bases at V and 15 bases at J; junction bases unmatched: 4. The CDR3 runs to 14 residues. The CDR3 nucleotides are TGTGCCAGCAGTTACGGGACTAGCGGGGGGGCCGGGTTCTTC. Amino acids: CASSYGTSGGAGFF.

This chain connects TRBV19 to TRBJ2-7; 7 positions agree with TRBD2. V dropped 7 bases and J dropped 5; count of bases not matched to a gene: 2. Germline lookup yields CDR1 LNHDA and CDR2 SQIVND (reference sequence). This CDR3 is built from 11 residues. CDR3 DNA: TGTGCCAGTACCGCGGGAGACGAGCAGTACTTC. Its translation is CASTAGDEQYF.

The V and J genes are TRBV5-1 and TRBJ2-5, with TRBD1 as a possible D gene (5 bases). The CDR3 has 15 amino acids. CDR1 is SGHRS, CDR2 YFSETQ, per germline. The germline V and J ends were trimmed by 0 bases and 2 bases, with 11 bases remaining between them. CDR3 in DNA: TGCGCCAGCAGCTTGGTTCAGGGTGGGCAAGAGACCCAGTACTTC. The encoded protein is CASSLVQGGQETQYF.